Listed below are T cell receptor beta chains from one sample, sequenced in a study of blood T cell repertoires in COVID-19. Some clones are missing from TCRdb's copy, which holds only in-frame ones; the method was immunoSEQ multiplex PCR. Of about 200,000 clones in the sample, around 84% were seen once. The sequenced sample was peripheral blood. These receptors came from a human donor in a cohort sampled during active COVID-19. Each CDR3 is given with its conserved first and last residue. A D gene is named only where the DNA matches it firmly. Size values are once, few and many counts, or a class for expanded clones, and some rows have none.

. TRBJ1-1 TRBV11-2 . CASSSLRVNTEAFF TGTGCCAGCAGCTCCCTACGGGTGAACACTGAAGCTTTCTTT
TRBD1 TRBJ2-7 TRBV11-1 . CASSSRTGDEQYF TGTGCCAGCAGCTCAAGGACAGGGGACGAGCAGTACTTC
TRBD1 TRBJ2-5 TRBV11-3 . CASSPGPGQWGQETQYF TGTGCCAGCAGCCCTGGACCGGGACAGTGGGGGCAAGAGACCCAGTACTTC
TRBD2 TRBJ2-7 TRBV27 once CASTPGGRSYEQYF TGTGCCAGCACCCCTGGCGGGAGATCCTACGAGCAGTACTTC
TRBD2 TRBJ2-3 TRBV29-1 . CSVSGASGRTDTQYF TGCAGCGTTTCTGGGGCTAGCGGGAGAACAGATACGCAGTATTTT
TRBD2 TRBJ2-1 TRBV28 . CASSTRREGRFNEQFF TGTGCCAGCAGTACCAGACGGGAGGGCCGGTTCAATGAGCAGTTCTTC
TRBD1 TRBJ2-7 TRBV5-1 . CASSLKSGQVGHEQYF TGCGCCAGCAGCTTGAAATCGGGACAGGTTGGCCACGAGCAGTACTTC
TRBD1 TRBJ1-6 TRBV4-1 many CASSRDREGYNNSPLHF TGCGCCAGCTCCCGGGACAGGGAGGGATATAATAATTCACCCCTCCACTTT
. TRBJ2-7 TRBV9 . CASSVVPGSEYEQYF TGTGCCAGCAGCGTAGTTCCGGGGAGTGAGTACGAGCAGTACTTC
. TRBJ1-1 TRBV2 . CARMGRQGTEAFF TGTGCCAGGATGGGTCGGCAGGGTACTGAAGCTTTCTTT
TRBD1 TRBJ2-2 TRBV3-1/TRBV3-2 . CASSQGRDRRRTGELFF TGTGCCAGCAGCCAAGGCCGGGACAGGCGGCGCACCGGGGAGCTGTTTTTT
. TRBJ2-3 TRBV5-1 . CASSLGQLTDTQYF TGCGCCAGCAGCTTGGGACAGCTCACAGATACGCAGTATTTT
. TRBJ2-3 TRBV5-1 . CASSLARGDTQYF TGCGCCAGCAGCTTGGCCCGGGGAGATACGCAGTATTTT
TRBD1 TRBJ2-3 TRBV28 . CASSYDRVLTDTQYF TGTGCCAGCAGTTACGACAGGGTACTCACAGATACGCAGTATTTT
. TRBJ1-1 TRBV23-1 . CASSLLRGFSKAFF TGCGCCAGCAGCCTCCTACGGGGGTTCTCGAAAGCTTTCTTT
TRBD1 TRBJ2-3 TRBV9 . CASSAGGGTDTQYF TGTGCCAGCAGCGCAGGGGGCGGCACAGATACGCAGTATTTT
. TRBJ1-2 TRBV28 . CASSLVWAGYTF TGTGCCAGCAGTTTAGTCTGGGCTGGCTACACCTTC
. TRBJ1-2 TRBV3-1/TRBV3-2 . CASSRGASYTF TGTGCCAGCAGCCGCGGGGCAAGCTACACCTTC
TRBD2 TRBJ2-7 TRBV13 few CASSAGRGGYYEQYF TGTGCCAGCAGCGCAGGACGGGGAGGGTACTACGAGCAGTACTTC
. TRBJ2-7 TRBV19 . CATAPTGSSYEQYF TGTGCCACCGCCCCGACTGGAAGCTCCTACGAGCAGTACTTC